This TCR beta chain was found in a study of blood T cell repertoires in COVID-19. Germline V gives CDR1 LGHNT, CDR2 FRNRAP. Trimming left V 7 bases short and J 0 bases short, with 30 bases between. This CDR3 contains 21 residues. Those who participated ranged in age from roughly 18 to 90 years and resided in some 24 US areas. Participant reports of clinical history set cohort assignment. Donors in Cohort 3 who had recovered were those with two negative PCRs, healthcare professional clearance, or resolution of their symptoms. This clone was seen once. Per the authors' pipeline: Estimated nucleated cell counts came from reference gene primer amplification. Only in-frame clones appear in the TCRdb table, and some are missing; sequencing was by immunoSEQ multiplex PCR. D and trimming were read from the DNA, whereas the V and J calls and clone size are those reported in that table. Counted here are 150,000 or so clones, around 80% occurring once; the ten biggest clones make up under 7%.

The receptor was derived from a middle-aged man who had recovered from COVID-19. The V and J genes are TRBV12-5 and TRBJ1-4, with D tentatively TRBD1 (6 bases). Sequencing was performed on PBMCs or T cells enriched from blood (not recorded which). As DNA, the CDR3 is TGTGCTAGTGCCTTTCACCAGAGGGGGGGGATCCTTCGCCCAACTAATGAAAAACTGTTTTTT. As protein: CASAFHQRGGILRPTNEKLFF. The full variable domain, completed using reference TRBV12-5 and TRBJ1-4, is DARVTQTPRHKVTEMGQEVTMRCQPILGHNTVFWYRQTMMQGLELLAYFRNRAPLDDSGMPKDRFSAEMPDATLATLKIQPSEPRDSAVYFCASAFHQRGGILRPTNEKLFFGSGTQLSVL.